This TCR beta chain came from a study of CD8 T cells in ankylosing spondylitis (dated by TCRdb to between 2016 and 2019). Context from the whole study: To find TCR variants linked to disease, the study profiled T cell receptor beta repertoires in ankylosing spondylitis patients and healthy donors. In total, the full study cohort was made up of 110 or so healthy donors and approximately 24 ankylosing spondylitis patients. Peripheral blood was sampled, and synovial fluid was also collected from ankylosing spondylitis patients. The study at large found these results: According to the report, matched synovial fluid samples from ankylosing spondylitis patients were significantly enriched for the disease-linked clones. Some TCR beta motif variants had previously been reported in synovial fluid and blood of reactive arthritis patients, which suggested common disease-initiation mechanisms. Blood from ankylosing spondylitis patients appeared to be characterized by a TCR beta motif composed of under 10 highly homologous amino acid variants. In peripheral blood, the disease-linked clones were found at relatively low frequencies and had a CD8+ phenotype.

This clonotype was counted a few times. Its antigen remains undetermined. It has no much larger one-base neighbor in the sample; base qualities were not kept. TCRdb names Illumina HiSeq 2500 as the instrument used. TCR beta libraries were prepared by quantitative 5'-RACE with molecular barcodes. In the original analysis: A new computational method based on a probabilistic model of VDJ rearrangement was used to identify disease-linked TCR variants. TCRdb ran its own pipeline on the public reads, namely fastp trimming at Q25 and MiXCR clone calling, and kept in-frame beta chains. Each entry merges the rows of one CDR3 protein and shows their most common DNA and genes. These V and J calls rely on TCRdb rather than the paper's analysis. Counted in this sample were 700,000 to 850,000 distinct CDR3 sequences; 10% to 15% of them appeared once. The top ten constitute just over 0.5% of the sample. Counted from cysteine to phenylalanine, this CDR3 has 15 amino acids. Only CDR3 DNA is held: 45 bases, read in frame from base 1. CDR1 and CDR2, looked up from the germline V gene (reference sequence), are LNHNV and YYDKDF. V is pared back by 3 bases and J by 0 bases, with 9 bases lying between the germline termini.

This chain joins TRBV15 to TRBJ1-3; tentative D gene TRBD1, with 6 bases matching. This clonotype originated in a male donor with ankylosing spondylitis. The material sequenced was blood, either unsorted or a sorted T cell fraction (not recorded which). The DNA reads as follows: TGTGCCACCAGCAGCGGGACAACCTCTGGAAACACCATATATTTT. Translated, this is CATSSGTTSGNTIYF.